Below, 24 T cell receptor beta chains from the same sample are listed, as sequenced in a study of OX40 agonist ivuxolimab in advanced cancers. Sequencing was performed with immunoSEQ multiplex PCR; in TCRdb, only in-frame clones are kept and a portion is missing. The sample carries some 80,000 clones, 70% to 90% recorded once. The specimen comprised CD4+ or CD8+ T cells sorted from blood, sampled in a trial of the OX40 agonist ivuxolimab. The receptors were sampled from an adult with an advanced solid tumor such as melanoma, head and neck, liver or kidney cancer.

This chain links TRBV4-1 with TRBJ1-2, with D perhaps matching TRBD1 (5 bases). Germline assignment: CDR1 MGHRA and CDR2 YSYEKL. V lost 0 bases, J lost 4 bases, and 9 bases lay in between. The CDR3 has 14 amino acids. The CDR3 here is CASSQDRGAYGYTF. The DNA of the CDR3 is TGCGCCAGCAGCCAAGATCGGGGCGCCTATGGCTACACCTTC.

This chain joins TRBV30 and TRBJ1-2; a weak D match, TRBD1 (6 bases). The CDR3 has 17 residues. Germline-derived CDR1 and CDR2 are GTSNPN and SVGIG (reference sequence). Trimming took 0 bases from V and 4 from J, leaving 21 bases between them. The CDR3 here is CAWSVPPSTGSSYGYTF. As DNA, the CDR3 is TGTGCCTGGAGTGTACCCCCCTCGACAGGATCCTCCTATGGCTACACCTTC.

The chain links TRBV6-1 to TRBJ1-4; D gene uncertain. V lost 5 bases and J 0 bases, leaving 7 bases between the germline ends. Germline V gene lookup returns CDR1 MNHNS and CDR2 SASEGT. The CDR3 consists of 14 residues. The CDR3 reads CASSLGTTNEKLFF. CDR3 nucleotide sequence: TGTGCCAGCAGTCTGGGAACAACTAATGAAAAACTGTTTTTT.

The V gene is TRBV11-3, the J gene TRBJ2-2, with D perhaps assigned TRBD1 or TRBD2 (6 bases each). Germline loops: CDR1 SGHNT, CDR2 YENEEA. V was clipped by 6 bases and J by 6 bases, with 14 bases between them. CDR3 length: 14 amino acids. CDR3 sequence reads: CASSRLRGAGELFF. The CDR3 DNA is TGTGCCAGCAGTCGACTAAGGGGGGCCGGGGAGCTGTTTTTT.

This clone was observed once. The genes are TRBV2 and TRBJ1-2; maybe TRBD1 (5 bases). The CDR3 is 14 residues long. Per germline, CDR1 SNHLY and CDR2 FYNNEI. Trimming removed 5 bases from V and 2 bases from J, with 12 bases in between. The CDR3 protein is CASSTRGSNYGYTF. Written as DNA, the CDR3 is TGTGCCAGCAGTACCCGGGGGAGCAACTATGGCTACACCTTC. Full variable domain (outside the CDR3, taken from reference TRBV2 and TRBJ1-2): EPEVTQTPSHQVTQMGQEVILRCVPISNHLYFYWYRQILGQKVEFLVSFYNNEISEKSEIFDDQFSVERPDGSNFTLKIRSTKLEDSAMYFCASSTRGSNYGYTFGSGTRLTVV.

J is TRBJ1-4 and V is TRBV6-6, with unresolved D. Looked up from germline, CDR1 is MNHNY and CDR2 is SVGAGI (reference sequence). Between the trimmed V and J ends, which lost 2 bases and 0 bases, there was a span of 10 bases. This CDR3 spans 16 amino acids. The CDR3 DNA follows: TGTGCCAGCAGTTACCACAGATTAGCAACTAATGAAAAACTGTTTTTT. As protein: CASSYHRLATNEKLFF.

V is TRBV5-6 and J is TRBJ1-4, with unresolved D. The CDR3 contains 14 residues. Per germline, CDR1 SGHDT and CDR2 YYEEEE. Trimming shortened V by 4 bases and J by 2 bases, and 9 bases separated the two germline ends. DNA of the CDR3: TGTGCCAGCAGCCTGTTTACGACTAATGAAAAACTGTTTTTT. It encodes CASSLFTTNEKLFF.

The chain has TRBV4-3 and TRBJ1-2; 7 nucleotides match TRBD1. The CDR3 consists of 18 residues. Trimming removed 4 bases from V and 0 bases from J; junction bases left unmatched: 14. Germline V gene data show CDR1 as LGHNA and CDR2 as YSLEER. The CDR3 sequence is CASSRDSGTVRANYGYTF. The CDR3 DNA reads as TGCGCCAGCAGCCGGGATTCCGGGACAGTACGAGCTAACTATGGCTACACCTTC.

This chain joins TRBV2 and TRBJ1-3, with TRBD1 matching 10 bases. Germline V gives CDR1 SNHLY, CDR2 FYNNEI. The CDR3 loop spans 16 amino acids. After removal of 1 base from V and 1 base from J, the junction contained 1 base not matched to a gene. The CDR3 coding sequence is TGTGCCAGCAGTGAAGGGGGACAGGGGTCTGGAAACACCATATATTTT. This translates into CASSEGGQGSGNTIYF.

J is TRBJ1-1 and V is TRBV11-2, with D unclear. Germline CDR1 reads SGHAT; CDR2 reads FQNNGV. V was shortened by 4 bases and J by 11 bases, with 14 bases between the two germline ends. The CDR3 contains 12 residues. CDR3 region: CASSSPPNKAFF. The CDR3 DNA reads as TGTGCCAGCAGCTCCCCACCGAATAAGGCTTTCTTT.

The V call is TRBV25-1, the J call TRBJ1-2, with 7 bases that match TRBD1. V was clipped by 4 bases and J by 3 bases; unmatched bases: 5. CDR1 is MGHDK, CDR2 SYGVNS, per germline. This CDR3 contains 14 residues. CDR3 residues: CASSGQGSHYGYTF. The CDR3 DNA is TGTGCCAGCAGTGGACAGGGATCCCACTATGGCTACACCTTC.

This chain connects TRBV19 to TRBJ2-3; possibly TRBD1 for D (5 bases). Germline V CDR1 and CDR2: LNHDA, SQIVND (reference sequence). The CDR3 consists of 15 residues. V lost 5 bases, J lost 3 bases, and 15 bases lay in between. The CDR3 DNA is TGTGCCAGTAGTCCCAGGGCCCTCACGACAGATACGCAGTATTTT. Protein: CASSPRALTTDTQYF. Variable domain in full (rest from reference TRBV19 and TRBJ2-3): DGGITQSPKYLFRKEGQNVTLSCEQNLNHDAMYWYRQDPGQGLRLIYYSQIVNDFQKGDIAEGYSVSREKKESFPLTVTSAQKNPTAFYLCASSPRALTTDTQYFGPGTRLTVL.

The chain carries TRBV7-3 and TRBJ1-3, with D hard to call. CDR1 and CDR2 (germline): SGHTA, FQGTGA. V was shortened by 5 bases and J by 2 bases, with 13 bases between the two germline ends. The length of the CDR3 is 15 residues. CDR3 residues: CASSPTGSPGNTIYF. Written as DNA, the CDR3 is TGTGCCAGCAGCCCGACCGGGAGCCCTGGAAACACCATATATTTT.

CDR3: CAWSTARGGNTIYF. CDR3 bases: TGTGCCTGGAGCACCGCGCGGGGTGGAAACACCATATATTTT. The J gene is TRBJ1-3, the V gene TRBV30; D is unresolved. V was clipped by 3 bases and J by 3 bases, with 12 bases between them. The CDR3 length is 14 residues. Germline V lookup: CDR1 GTSNPN, CDR2 SVGIG (reference sequence).

This clone came up a few times. The V gene is TRBV29-1, the J gene TRBJ2-5; D is perhaps TRBD1 (6 bases). CDR1 is SQVTM and CDR2 is ANQGSEA in the germline V gene. CDR3 length: 12 amino acids. V was pared by 6 bases and J by 1 base, with 9 bases between. The CDR3 is CSVQGFQETQYF. In nucleotides, the CDR3 is TGCAGCGTACAGGGTTTCCAAGAGACCCAGTACTTC.

The chain recombines TRBV5-4 with TRBJ1-1, with unresolved D. Germline V gene lookup returns CDR1 SGHNT and CDR2 YYREEE (reference sequence). This CDR3 spans 14 amino acids. Trimming shortened V by 4 bases and J by 8 bases, and 18 bases separated the two germline ends. The CDR3 reads CASSVATRTLEAFF. CDR3 bases: TGTGCCAGCAGCGTCGCCACACGGACCCTAGAAGCTTTCTTT.

V usage is TRBV6-1 and J usage is TRBJ2-6; D unresolved. The CDR3 totals 14 residues. The germline V and J ends were trimmed by 3 bases and 5 bases, with 8 bases remaining between them. The germline CDR1 and CDR2 sequences are MNHNS and SASEGT. CDR3 in amino acids: CASSDPLWANVLTF. The DNA of the CDR3 is TGTGCCAGCAGTGACCCCCTCTGGGCCAACGTCCTGACTTTC.

The V and J genes are TRBV18 and TRBJ2-6; maybe TRBD2 (5 bases). V gave up 5 bases and J gave up 4 bases, with 18 bases separating them. The CDR3 spans 17 residues. The germline gives CDR1 KGHSH, CDR2 LQKENI. The CDR3 is CASSSTGPTGGANVLTF. The CDR3 bases are TGTGCCAGCTCATCGACCGGGCCCACGGGAGGGGCCAACGTCCTGACTTTC.

J is TRBJ2-3 and V is TRBV10-3, with no clear D. Trimming pared 1 base from V and 0 bases from J, leaving 11 bases between. Germline V gives CDR1 ENHRY, CDR2 SYGVKD. This CDR3 is built from 16 residues. CDR3 sequence: CAISEWAGGSTDTQYF. In DNA, the CDR3 is TGTGCCATCAGTGAGTGGGCAGGTGGAAGCACAGATACGCAGTATTTT.

The chain combines TRBV2 with TRBJ1-6; 8 positions agree with TRBD1. V dropped 11 bases and J dropped 9; count of bases not matched to a gene: 6. Germline V gene data show CDR1 as SNHLY and CDR2 as FYNNEI. This CDR3 spans 12 amino acids. CDR3 sequence (DNA): TGTGCCTCACGGACAGGGAGTTCACCCCTCCACTTT. Translating gives CASRTGSSPLHF.

This clone was seen a single time. This rearrangement joins TRBV11-3 to TRBJ2-2, with 10 bases that match TRBD1. From germline, CDR1 is SGHNT and CDR2 YENEEA. V shed 6 bases, J shed 8 bases, and the junction held 9 bases outside the gene matches. This CDR3 region has 15 residues. Here the CDR3 reads CASSTGQGVTGELFF. Here the CDR3 DNA reads TGTGCCAGCAGTACTGGACAGGGGGTAACAGGGGAGCTGTTTTTT. Full variable domain (remainder filled in from reference TRBV11-3 and TRBJ2-2): EAGVVQSPRYKIIEKKQPVAFWCNPISGHNTLYWYLQNLGQGPELLIRYENEEAVDDSQLPKDRFSAERLKGVDSTLKIQPAELGDSAVYLCASSTGQGVTGELFFGEGSRLTVL.

This clone occurred many times. The chain carries TRBV30 and TRBJ1-4; 9 bases line up with TRBD1. J gave up 7 bases and V 6 bases, and 15 bases lay outside the gene matches. CDR3 length: 16 residues. Germline V gene sequence: CDR1 GTSNPN, CDR2 SVGIG (reference sequence). This chain's CDR3 is CACSGTGTSAGEKLFF. The CDR3 region has the DNA TGTGCCTGCTCCGGGACAGGGACGTCCGCGGGTGAAAAACTGTTTTTT.

The V and J genes are TRBV19 and TRBJ1-1, with 12 bases aligning to TRBD1. Losses at the gene ends were 7 bases for V and 8 bases for J; bases not matched to a gene: 11. Germline assignment: CDR1 LNHDA and CDR2 SQIVND (reference sequence). The CDR3 contains 15 residues. CDR3 DNA: TGTGCCAGTAACTGGGACAGGGGGCGCCGGGGAGAAGCTTTCTTT. Translation: CASNWDRGRRGEAFF.

The gene calls are TRBV5-1 and TRBJ1-5; D may be TRBD1 (6 bases). Between the trimmed V and J ends, which lost 0 bases and 1 base, there was a span of 11 bases. The CDR3 length is 16 residues. CDR1 SGHRS and CDR2 YFSETQ come from the germline V gene. As DNA, the CDR3 is TGCGCCAGCAGCTTGGCCCCGGGGGCGAGCAATCAGCCCCAGCATTTT. Its translation is CASSLAPGASNQPQHF.